These 16 T cell receptor beta chains originate from one sample sequenced in a study of cytomegalovirus exposure and HLA in healthy donors. 60 Vbeta and 13 Jbeta primers were used in PCR. Generated by immunoSEQ multiplex PCR, the TCRdb table keeps only in-frame clones and is missing some. The sample has more than 65,000 clones, 67% seen once. Sequencing input: PBMCs. These receptors came from a woman between 45 and 65 years old in good health and CMV-seropositive.

The table lists this clone with a few counts. This chain joins TRBV9 and TRBJ1-6, with no clear D. The germline V gene encodes CDR1 SGDLS and CDR2 YYNGEE. Trimming removed 0 bases at V and 11 bases at J, with 9 bases between. The CDR3 sequence is 13 residues long. CDR3 coding DNA: TGTGCCAGCAGCGTAGAGTTCAACACACCCCTCCACTTT. This translates into CASSVEFNTPLHF.

V is TRBV5-1 and J is TRBJ2-2, with 9 bases identical to TRBD1. Germline V gene lookup returns CDR1 SGHRS and CDR2 YFSETQ. The CDR3 sequence is 15 residues long. Germline trimming cut 4 bases from V and 3 bases from J; bases unmatched to any gene: 4. CDR3 in DNA: TGCGCCAGCAGCGGGGGACAGGGCCACACCGGGGAGCTGTTTTTT. This translates into CASSGGQGHTGELFF. Variable domain in full (rest from reference TRBV5-1 and TRBJ2-2): KAGVTQTPRYLIKTRGQQVTLSCSPISGHRSVSWYQQTPGQGLQFLFEYFSETQRNKGNFPGRFSGRQFSNSRSEMNVSTLELGDSALYLCASSGGQGHTGELFFGEGSRLTVL.

This rearrangement joins TRBV27 to TRBJ1-2; no firm D call. V was clipped by 6 bases and J by 3 bases, with 8 bases between them. This CDR3 region has 12 residues. Germline CDR1 is MNHEY and CDR2 is SMNVEV (reference sequence). The CDR3 region has the DNA TGTGCCAGCAGCGGTGCTGACTATGGCTACACCTTC. It translates to CASSGADYGYTF.

V usage is TRBV19 and J usage is TRBJ2-6; unclear D gene. Trimming left V 1 base short and J 0 bases short, with 4 bases between. CDR3 length equals 15 residues. CDR1 LNHDA and CDR2 SQIVND come from the germline V gene (reference sequence). The CDR3 protein is CASSIAYSGANVLTF. CDR3 nucleotides: TGTGCCAGTAGTATAGCCTACTCTGGGGCCAACGTCCTGACTTTC.

The rearrangement links TRBV4-1 to TRBJ1-5; D is unresolved. The CDR3 spans 13 residues. Germline CDR1 reads MGHRA; CDR2 reads YSYEKL. Between the trimmed V and J ends, which lost 5 bases and 0 bases, there was a span of 5 bases. The CDR3 DNA reads TGCGCCAGCAGCACTATTAGCAATCAGCCCCAGCATTTT. It specifies CASSTISNQPQHF.

This rearrangement joins TRBV9 to TRBJ1-2; D is perhaps TRBD1 (5 bases). Germline assignment: CDR1 SGDLS and CDR2 YYNGEE. The CDR3 runs to 14 residues. Trimming shortened V by 4 bases and J by 7 bases, and 17 bases separated the two germline ends. CDR3 loop: CASSRSAGLGGYTF. DNA for the CDR3: TGTGCCAGCAGCCGATCGGCAGGGCTGGGTGGCTACACCTTC.

V is TRBV7-9 and J is TRBJ2-3; 8 bases align to TRBD1. This CDR3 has 14 residues. CDR1 and CDR2 from the germline V gene are SEHNR and FQNEAQ (reference sequence). The ends lost 5 bases at V and 7 bases at J; junction bases unmatched: 8. CDR3 bases: TGTGCCAGCAGCCCTCGACAGGGGAGAAATACGCAGTATTTT. Translated: CASSPRQGRNTQYF.

The genes are TRBV11-2 and TRBJ2-5; D gene uncertain. The CDR3 loop spans 11 amino acids. V was pared by 5 bases and J by 5 bases, with 6 bases between. Germline CDR1 is SGHAT and CDR2 is FQNNGV. The DNA of the CDR3 is TGTGCCAGCAGCATCCGGGAGACCCAGTACTTC. It is translated as CASSIRETQYF.

The chain links TRBV6-1 to TRBJ1-5, with TRBD1 matching 7 bases. The length of the CDR3 is 16 residues. Germline V gene sequence: CDR1 MNHNS, CDR2 SASEGT. Trimming removed 2 bases from V and 6 bases from J; junction bases left unmatched: 10. In DNA form, the CDR3 reads TGTGCCAGCAGTGAATATGGACAGGTGGAGGGTCAGCCCCAGCATTTT. It is translated as CASSEYGQVEGQPQHF.

This chain joins TRBV7-2 and TRBJ2-7; no clear D. Trimming stripped 6 bases from V and 3 bases from J, with 12 bases between. This CDR3 is 13 amino acids long. Per the germline V gene, CDR1 is SGHTA and CDR2 is FQGNSA. The CDR3 is CASRYDAGYEQYF. The CDR3 DNA reads TGTGCCAGCAGATACGACGCAGGCTACGAGCAGTACTTC.

V usage is TRBV7-7 and J usage is TRBJ2-1; tentatively, D is TRBD1 (6 bases). The CDR3 consists of 16 residues. The V gene lost 5 bases and the J gene lost 3 bases, with 17 bases spanning the gap. Germline values: CDR1 SSHAT, CDR2 FNYEAQ (reference sequence). The CDR3 region is CASSPLRAGDYNEQFF. CDR3 coding DNA: TGTGCCAGCAGCCCCCTGCGCGCAGGGGACTACAATGAGCAGTTCTTC.

The chain recombines TRBV2 with TRBJ2-3, with 9 nucleotides matching TRBD2. V lost 7 bases and J lost 2; bases outside the gene matches: 10. Germline lookup yields CDR1 SNHLY and CDR2 FYNNEI. This CDR3 has 16 amino acids. The CDR3 reads CASIPGTSLITDTQYF. As DNA, the CDR3 is TGTGCCAGCATTCCCGGGACTAGCTTAATCACAGATACGCAGTATTTT.

This clone appeared once. V and J are TRBV7-8 and TRBJ1-2; 7 bases align to TRBD1. V shed 0 bases, J shed 6 bases, and the junction held 13 bases outside the gene matches. Germline V gene data show CDR1 as SGHVS and CDR2 as FQNEAQ. The CDR3 loop spans 17 amino acids. The chain's CDR3 is CASSLAVGRGASDGYTF. The CDR3 nucleotides read TGTGCCAGCAGCTTAGCGGTCGGCAGGGGGGCCTCCGATGGCTACACCTTC.

V gene TRBV18 combines with J gene TRBJ1-1; unclear D gene. Trimming cost V 3 bases and J 1 base, with 18 bases left between them. In germline, CDR1 is KGHSH, CDR2 LQKENI. The CDR3 is made up of 17 amino acids. The CDR3 reads CASSPTAQRGGNTEAFF. In DNA form, the CDR3 reads TGTGCCAGCTCACCTACGGCCCAACGGGGAGGGAACACTGAAGCTTTCTTT.

V usage is TRBV27 and J usage is TRBJ2-5; maybe TRBD1 (6 bases). The V gene's germline CDR1 is MNHEY and CDR2 SMNVEV (reference sequence). CDR3 length equals 15 residues. V gave up 5 bases and J gave up 2 bases, with 15 bases separating them. The DNA of the CDR3 is TGTGCCAGCAGTGCCTTAAGAGGGGGACAAGAGACCCAGTACTTC. Protein sequence: CASSALRGGQETQYF.

The chain uses TRBV25-1 and TRBJ1-3, with TRBD1 identical over 12 bases. This CDR3 contains 14 residues. Losses at the gene ends were 8 bases for V and 4 bases for J; bases not matched to a gene: 3. In germline, CDR1 is MGHDK, CDR2 SYGVNS. The CDR3 DNA reads as TGTGCCAGCGCCGGGACAGGGGGCGGAAACACCATATATTTT. Translating gives CASAGTGGGNTIYF.